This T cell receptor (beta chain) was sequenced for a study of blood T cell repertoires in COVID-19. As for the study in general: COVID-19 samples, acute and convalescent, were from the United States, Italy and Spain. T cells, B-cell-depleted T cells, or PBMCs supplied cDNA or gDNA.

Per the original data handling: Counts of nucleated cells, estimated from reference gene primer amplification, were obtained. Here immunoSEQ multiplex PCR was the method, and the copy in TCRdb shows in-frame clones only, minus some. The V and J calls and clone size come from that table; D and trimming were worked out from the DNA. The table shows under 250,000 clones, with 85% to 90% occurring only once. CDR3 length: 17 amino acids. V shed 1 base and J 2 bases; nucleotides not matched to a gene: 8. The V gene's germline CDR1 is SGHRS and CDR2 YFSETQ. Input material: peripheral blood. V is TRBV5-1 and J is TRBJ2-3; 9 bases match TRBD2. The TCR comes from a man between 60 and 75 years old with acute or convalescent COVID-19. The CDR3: CASSLRVASGTTDTQYF. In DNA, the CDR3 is TGCGCCAGCAGCTTGAGGGTGGCTAGCGGGACCACAGATACGCAGTATTTT.